This passage covers 5 T cell receptor beta chains from one sample sequenced in a study of T and B cells in COVID-19 patients. TRB rearrangements were amplified by multiplex PCR with BIOMED2 TRB-A/B primers. TCRdb reprocessed the multiplex PCR reads with MiXCR, giving one entry per CDR3 protein. Here the sample spans 18,000 or so distinct CDR3 sequences, 35% to 45% being singletons. TRB was amplified from approximately 250-480 ng of blood genomic DNA. The sequenced sample consisted of blood. These TCRs come from a human donor with active COVID-19.

The chain recombines TRBV4-3 with TRBJ2-3; D is uncertain. CDR1 LGHNA and CDR2 YSLEER come from the germline V gene. The V gene lost 3 bases and the J gene lost 0 bases, with 10 bases spanning the gap. This CDR3 region has 15 residues. The CDR3 reads CASSHSLSSTDTQYF. In DNA, the CDR3 is TGCGCCAGCAGCCACTCTTTATCTAGCACAGATACGCAGTATTTT.

The rearrangement joins TRBV5-6 to TRBJ2-7; D gene ambiguous. This CDR3 region has 11 residues. V was pared by 3 bases and J by 2 bases, with 3 bases between. Germline V gives CDR1 SGHDT, CDR2 YYEEEE. CDR3 DNA sequence: TGTGCCAGCAGCTCCGCCTACGAGCAGTACTTC. It specifies CASSSAYEQYF.

This clonotype is deemed medium-sized. The chain recombines TRBV19 with TRBJ2-7; 7 bases fit TRBD1. CDR1 and CDR2 (germline): LNHDA, SQIVND (reference sequence). CDR3 length equals 12 residues. J gave up 8 bases and V 9 bases, and 10 bases lay outside the gene matches. The CDR3 protein is CARRDRPTQQYF. The CDR3 DNA reads as TGTGCCAGACGGGACAGACCTACCCAGCAGTACTTC.

This clonotype has only a few counts. The V and J genes are TRBV11-1 and TRBJ1-4; the D gene is possibly TRBD1 (6 bases). This CDR3 contains 15 residues. V was trimmed by 2 bases and J by 6 bases, leaving 13 bases between them. Germline V gene sequence: CDR1 SGHAT, CDR2 FQDESV (reference sequence). The CDR3 DNA reads as TGTGCCAGCAGCTTAAGTGTGAAGGGGGATGAAAAACTGTTTTTT. Translated, it gives CASSLSVKGDEKLFF.

The chain employs TRBV5-6 and TRBJ1-1, with D unclear. The V gene lost 6 bases and the J gene lost 3 bases, with 9 bases spanning the gap. The CDR3 loop spans 12 amino acids. Germline-derived CDR1 and CDR2 are SGHDT and YYEEEE. The CDR3, as DNA: TGTGCCAGCATCCAGGAGGACACTGAAGCTTTCTTT. Translating it yields CASIQEDTEAFF.